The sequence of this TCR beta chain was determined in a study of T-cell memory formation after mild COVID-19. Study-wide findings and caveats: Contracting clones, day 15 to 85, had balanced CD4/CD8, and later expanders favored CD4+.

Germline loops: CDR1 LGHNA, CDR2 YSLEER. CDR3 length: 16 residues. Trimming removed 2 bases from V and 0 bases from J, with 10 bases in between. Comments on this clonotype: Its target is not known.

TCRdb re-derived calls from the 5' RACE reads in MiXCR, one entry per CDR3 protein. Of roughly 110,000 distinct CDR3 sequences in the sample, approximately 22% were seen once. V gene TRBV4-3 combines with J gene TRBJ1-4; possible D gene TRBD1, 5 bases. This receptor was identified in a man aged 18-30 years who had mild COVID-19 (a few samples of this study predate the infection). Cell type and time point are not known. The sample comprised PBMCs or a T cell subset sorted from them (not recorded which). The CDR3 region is CASSQNRDSTNEKLFF. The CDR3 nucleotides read TGCGCCAGCAGCCAAAACCGGGACTCAACTAATGAAAAACTGTTTTTT.